This entry describes one T cell receptor beta chain. In the source study's methods: The assay estimated nucleated cells by amplifying reference gene primers. Here immunoSEQ multiplex PCR was the method, and the copy in TCRdb shows in-frame clones only, minus some. The DNA was the basis for D and trimming; V, J and clone size are from that table. The repertoire holds more than 150,000 clones, around 86% seen once, with 2.5% to 3.5% in the top ten. The data stem from a study of blood T cell repertoires in COVID-19. Study details: Samples of COVID-19 (acute and convalescent) were obtained from the United States, Italy and Spain. Sample material is recorded as cDNA or gDNA derived from T cells, B-cell-depleted T cells, or PBMCs.

The sample comprised peripheral blood. The receptor's source is a man aged 35 to 55 with active or convalescent COVID-19.

In nucleotides, the CDR3 is TGTGCCAGCAGCTTATTTGGGAGTGGAAACACCATATATTTT. It specifies CASSLFGSGNTIYF. The chain combines TRBV13 with TRBJ1-3; D gene uncertain. V lost 2 bases, J lost 3 bases, and 8 bases lay in between. The CDR3 has 14 amino acids. Germline assignment: CDR1 PRHDT and CDR2 FYEKMQ (reference sequence).